What follows is one T cell receptor (beta chain) and its context. This specimen comes from a study of cytomegalovirus exposure and HLA in healthy donors. V trimming: 4 bases; J trimming: 3 bases; junction bases outside the gene matches: 11. The CDR3 runs 16 residues. Germline CDR1 is MGHRA and CDR2 is YSYEKL. Repertoires were generated with immunoSEQ multiplex PCR, while TCRdb's copy carries only in-frame clones and drops some. This sample carries around 250,000 clones, around 87% of them seen once, and the ten largest clones take roughly 0.38%. The receptor comes from a woman aged 18-29 years in good health and CMV-seronegative. This rearrangement joins TRBV4-1 to TRBJ2-7, with TRBD1 matching 8 bases. The source material was PBMCs. CDR3 DNA sequence: TGCGCCAGCAGCCGACAATGGACAGGGAGTTACTACGAGCAGTACTTC. As protein: CASSRQWTGSYYEQYF.